This T cell receptor (beta chain) stems from a study of shared clonotypes between healthy human individuals. As for the study in general: Donors had three CD4 naive, three CD4 memory, two CD8 naive and one CD8 memory plate apiece.

Study-level results: Some clonotypes were shared by all four sorted-subset donors, while others were not shared. The non-shared ones had lower generation probabilities than the shared ones.

Losses at the gene ends were 6 bases for V and 7 bases for J; bases not matched to a gene: 7. CDR1 and CDR2 from the germline V gene are LNHDA and SQIVND (reference sequence). CDR3 length: 15 residues. Method: immunoSEQ multiplex PCR; TCRdb's copy keeps in-frame clones and lacks some. Among 2.3 million or so clones listed, more than 85% were seen once. CD4+ cells yielded CD45RA+ naive and CD45RA-negative memory subsets. Details on this clone: Its antigen is currently unknown.

The sequenced sample consisted of naive CD4+ T cells from PBMCs. The subset denotes: CD45RA+ positively selected. The chain recombines TRBV19 with TRBJ1-5, with 12 bases that match TRBD1. The receptor's source is a young man in good health. Some clones in this sample may be carry-over from other donors' samples. CDR3 amino acids: CASSVGQGAGQPQHF. The CDR3 nucleotides read TGTGCCAGTAGCGTGGGACAGGGGGCCGGGCAGCCCCAGCATTTT.